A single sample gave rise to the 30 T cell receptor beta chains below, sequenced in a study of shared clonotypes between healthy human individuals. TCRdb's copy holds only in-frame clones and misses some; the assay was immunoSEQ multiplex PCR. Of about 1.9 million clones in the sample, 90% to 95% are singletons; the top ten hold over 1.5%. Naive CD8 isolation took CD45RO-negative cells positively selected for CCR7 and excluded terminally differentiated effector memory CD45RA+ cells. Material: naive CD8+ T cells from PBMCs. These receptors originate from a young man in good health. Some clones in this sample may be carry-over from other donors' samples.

The DNA for the CDR3 is TGTGCCAGCAGCACCGGGACAGGGGATGGTCAGCCCCAGCATTTT. It codes for CASSTGTGDGQPQHF. V usage is TRBV13 and J usage is TRBJ1-5; TRBD1 matches at 10 bases. CDR3 size: 15 residues. Per germline, CDR1 PRHDT and CDR2 FYEKMQ (reference sequence). The junction had 7 bases not matched to a gene; V was cut back by 5 bases and J by 6 bases.

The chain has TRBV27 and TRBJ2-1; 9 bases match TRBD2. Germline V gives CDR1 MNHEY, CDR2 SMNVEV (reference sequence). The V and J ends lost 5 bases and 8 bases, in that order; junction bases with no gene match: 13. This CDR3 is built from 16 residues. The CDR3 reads CASSPRISGSPHEQFF. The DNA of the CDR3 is TGTGCCAGCAGTCCCCGGATTAGCGGGAGTCCTCATGAGCAGTTCTTC.

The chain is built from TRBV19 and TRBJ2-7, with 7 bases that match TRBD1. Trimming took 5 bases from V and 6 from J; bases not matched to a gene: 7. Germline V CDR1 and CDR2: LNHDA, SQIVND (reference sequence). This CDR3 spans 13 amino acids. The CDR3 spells CASSLDRVGEQYF. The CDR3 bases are TGTGCCAGTAGTCTCGACAGGGTAGGCGAGCAGTACTTC.

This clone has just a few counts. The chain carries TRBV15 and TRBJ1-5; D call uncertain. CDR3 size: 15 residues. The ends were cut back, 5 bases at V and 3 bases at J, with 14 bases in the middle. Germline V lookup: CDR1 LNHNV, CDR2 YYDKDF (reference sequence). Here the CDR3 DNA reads TGTGCCACCAGCCAAACGGGCAGGCCCAATCAGCCCCAGCATTTT. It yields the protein CATSQTGRPNQPQHF.

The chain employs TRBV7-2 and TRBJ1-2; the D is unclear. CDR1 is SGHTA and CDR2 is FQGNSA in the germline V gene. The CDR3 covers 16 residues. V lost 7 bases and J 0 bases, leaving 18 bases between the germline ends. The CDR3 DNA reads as TGTGCCAGCATTACCGGGCCCTACAAAACTAACTATGGCTACACCTTC. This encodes CASITGPYKTNYGYTF.

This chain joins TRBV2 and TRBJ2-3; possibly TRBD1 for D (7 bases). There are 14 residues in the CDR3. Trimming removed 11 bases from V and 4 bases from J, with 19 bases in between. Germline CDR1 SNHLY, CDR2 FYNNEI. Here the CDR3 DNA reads TGTGCCGGCCCGGAGGAGGGGGCAGCAGATACGCAGTATTTT. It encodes CAGPEEGAADTQYF.

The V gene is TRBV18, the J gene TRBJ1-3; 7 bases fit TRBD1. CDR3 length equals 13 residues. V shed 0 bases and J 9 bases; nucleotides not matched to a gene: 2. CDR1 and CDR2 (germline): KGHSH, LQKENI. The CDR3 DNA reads TGTGCCAGCTCACCACCGGACAGGAGCACCATATATTTT. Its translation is CASSPPDRSTIYF. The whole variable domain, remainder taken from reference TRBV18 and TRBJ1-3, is NAGVMQNPRHLVRRRGQEARLRCSPMKGHSHVYWYRQLPEEGLKFMVYLQKENIIDESGMPKERFSAEFPKEGPSILRIQQVVRGDSAAYFCASSPPDRSTIYFGEGSWLTVV.

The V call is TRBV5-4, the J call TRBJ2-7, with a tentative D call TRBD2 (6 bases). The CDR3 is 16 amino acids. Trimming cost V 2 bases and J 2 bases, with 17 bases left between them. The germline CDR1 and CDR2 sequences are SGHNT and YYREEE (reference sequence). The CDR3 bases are TGTGCCAGCAGCTTACCCGGGACCCGGGAGACCTACGAGCAGTACTTC. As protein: CASSLPGTRETYEQYF.

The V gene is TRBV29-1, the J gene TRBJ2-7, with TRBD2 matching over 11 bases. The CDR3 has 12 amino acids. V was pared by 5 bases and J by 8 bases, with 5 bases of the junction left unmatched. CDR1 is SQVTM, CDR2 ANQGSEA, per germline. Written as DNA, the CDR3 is TGCAGCGTTCTAGCGGGAGGTGTGCAGCAGTACTTC. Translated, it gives CSVLAGGVQQYF.

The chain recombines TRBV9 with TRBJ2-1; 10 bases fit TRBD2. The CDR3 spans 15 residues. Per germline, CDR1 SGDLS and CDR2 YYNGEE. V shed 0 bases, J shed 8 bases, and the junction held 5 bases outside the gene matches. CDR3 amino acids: CASSVVESGRDEQFF. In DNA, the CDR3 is TGTGCCAGCAGCGTAGTTGAGAGCGGGAGGGATGAGCAGTTCTTC.

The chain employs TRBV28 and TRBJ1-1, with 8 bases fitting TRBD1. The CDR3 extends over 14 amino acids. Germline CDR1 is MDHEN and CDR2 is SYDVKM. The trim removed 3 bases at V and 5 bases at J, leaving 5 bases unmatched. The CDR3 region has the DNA TGTGCCAGCAGTTTTTTGGACAGGGAGACTGAAGCTTTCTTT. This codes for CASSFLDRETEAFF.

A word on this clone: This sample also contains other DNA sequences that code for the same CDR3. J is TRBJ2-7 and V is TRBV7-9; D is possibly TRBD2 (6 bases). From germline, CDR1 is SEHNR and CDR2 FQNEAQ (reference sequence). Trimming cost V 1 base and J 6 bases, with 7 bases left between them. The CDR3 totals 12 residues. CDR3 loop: CASSLGGGEQYF. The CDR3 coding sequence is TGTGCCAGCAGCTTAGGGGGAGGCGAGCAGTACTTC.

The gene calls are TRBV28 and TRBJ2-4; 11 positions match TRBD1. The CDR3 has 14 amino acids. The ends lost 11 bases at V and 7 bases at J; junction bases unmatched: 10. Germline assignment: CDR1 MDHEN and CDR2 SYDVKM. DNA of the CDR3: TGTGCCTCTATGTGGGGGACAGGGGGGAACATTCAGTACTTC. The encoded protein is CASMWGTGGNIQYF.

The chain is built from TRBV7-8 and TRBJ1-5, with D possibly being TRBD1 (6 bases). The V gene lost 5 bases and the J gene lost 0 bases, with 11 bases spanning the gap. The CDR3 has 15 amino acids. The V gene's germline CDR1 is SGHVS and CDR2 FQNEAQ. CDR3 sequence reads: CASSGGAGSNQPQHF. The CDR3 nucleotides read TGTGCCAGCAGCGGGGGGGCTGGTAGCAATCAGCCCCAGCATTTT.

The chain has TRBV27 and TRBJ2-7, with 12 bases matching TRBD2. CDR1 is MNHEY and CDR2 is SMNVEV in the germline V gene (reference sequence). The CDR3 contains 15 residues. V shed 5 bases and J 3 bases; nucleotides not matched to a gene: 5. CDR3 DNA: TGTGCCAGCAGTGAACTAGCGGGAGGCCACTACGAGCAGTACTTC. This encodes CASSELAGGHYEQYF.

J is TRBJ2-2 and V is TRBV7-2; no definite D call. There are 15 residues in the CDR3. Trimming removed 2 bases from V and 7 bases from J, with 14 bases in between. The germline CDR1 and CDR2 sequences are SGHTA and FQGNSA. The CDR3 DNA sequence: TGTGCCAGCAGCTTATTACGGAGTCTCGACGGGGAGCTGTTTTTT. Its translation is CASSLLRSLDGELFF.

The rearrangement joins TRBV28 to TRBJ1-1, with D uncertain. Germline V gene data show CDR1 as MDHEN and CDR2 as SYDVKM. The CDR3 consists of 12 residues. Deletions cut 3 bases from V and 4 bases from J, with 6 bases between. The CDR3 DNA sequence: TGTGCCAGCAGTTTGGAGGCCACTGAAGCTTTCTTT. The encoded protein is CASSLEATEAFF.

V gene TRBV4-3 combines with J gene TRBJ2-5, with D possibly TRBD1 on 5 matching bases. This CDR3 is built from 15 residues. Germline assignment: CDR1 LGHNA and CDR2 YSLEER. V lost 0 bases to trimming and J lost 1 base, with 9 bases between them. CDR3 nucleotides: TGCGCCAGCAGCCAAGATACCGACAGCCAAGAGACCCAGTACTTC. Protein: CASSQDTDSQETQYF.

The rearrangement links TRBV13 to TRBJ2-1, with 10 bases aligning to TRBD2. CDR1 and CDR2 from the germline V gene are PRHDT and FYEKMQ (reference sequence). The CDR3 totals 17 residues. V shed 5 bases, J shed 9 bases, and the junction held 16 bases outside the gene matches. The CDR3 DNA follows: TGTGCCAGCAGCGCTGAAGGGCTAGCGGGAGTGGGGGTTGAGCAGTTCTTC. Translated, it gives CASSAEGLAGVGVEQFF.

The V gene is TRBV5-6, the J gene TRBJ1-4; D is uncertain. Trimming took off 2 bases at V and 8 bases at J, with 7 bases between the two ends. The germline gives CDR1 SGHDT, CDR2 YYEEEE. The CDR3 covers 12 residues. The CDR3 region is CASSFGGEKLFF. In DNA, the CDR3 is TGTGCCAGCAGCTTCGGAGGGGAAAAACTGTTTTTT.

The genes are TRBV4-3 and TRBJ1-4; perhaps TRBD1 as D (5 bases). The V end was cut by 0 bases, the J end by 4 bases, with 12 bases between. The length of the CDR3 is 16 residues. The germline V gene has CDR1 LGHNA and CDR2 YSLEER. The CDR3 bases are TGCGCCAGCAGCCAAGATCGGGGGACGCTTAATGAAAAACTGTTTTTT. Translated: CASSQDRGTLNEKLFF.

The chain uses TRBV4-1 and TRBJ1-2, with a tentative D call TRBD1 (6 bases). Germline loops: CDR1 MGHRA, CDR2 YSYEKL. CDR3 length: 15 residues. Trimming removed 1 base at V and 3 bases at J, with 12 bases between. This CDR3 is CASSQGLGGDYGYTF. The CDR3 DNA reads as TGCGCCAGCAGCCAAGGTCTAGGGGGGGACTATGGCTACACCTTC.

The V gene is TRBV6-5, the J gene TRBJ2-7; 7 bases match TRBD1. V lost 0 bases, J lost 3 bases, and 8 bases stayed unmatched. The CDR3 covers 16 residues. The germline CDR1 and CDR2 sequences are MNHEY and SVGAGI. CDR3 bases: TGTGCCAGCAGTTACTCTAGGGGGCCGATATACTACGAGCAGTACTTC. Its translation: CASSYSRGPIYYEQYF.

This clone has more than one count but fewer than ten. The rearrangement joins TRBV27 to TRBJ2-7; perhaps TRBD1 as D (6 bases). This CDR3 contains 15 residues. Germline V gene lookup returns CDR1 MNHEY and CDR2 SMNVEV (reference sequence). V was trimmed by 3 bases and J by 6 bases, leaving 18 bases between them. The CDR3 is CASSLTGIGGGEQYF. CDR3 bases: TGTGCCAGCAGTTTGACAGGAATCGGAGGAGGCGAGCAGTACTTC.

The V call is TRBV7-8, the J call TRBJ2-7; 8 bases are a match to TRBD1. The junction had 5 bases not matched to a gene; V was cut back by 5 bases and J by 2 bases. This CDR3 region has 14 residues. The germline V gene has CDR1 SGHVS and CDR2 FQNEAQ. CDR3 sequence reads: CASSGQGFPYEQYF. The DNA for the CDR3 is TGTGCCAGCAGCGGACAGGGTTTCCCCTACGAGCAGTACTTC.

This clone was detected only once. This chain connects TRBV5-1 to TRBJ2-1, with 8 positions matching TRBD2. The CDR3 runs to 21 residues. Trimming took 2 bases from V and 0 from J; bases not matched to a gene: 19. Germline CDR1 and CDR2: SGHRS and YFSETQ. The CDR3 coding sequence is TGCGCCAGCAGCTTCCCTTCTGTCCTCCATACTAGCGGAGACTCCTACAATGAGCAGTTCTTC. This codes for CASSFPSVLHTSGDSYNEQFF.

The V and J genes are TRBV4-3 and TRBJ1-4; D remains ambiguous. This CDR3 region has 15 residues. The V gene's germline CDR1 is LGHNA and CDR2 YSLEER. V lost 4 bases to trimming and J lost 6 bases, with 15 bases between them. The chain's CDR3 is CASSRLLSTDEKLFF. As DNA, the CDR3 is TGCGCCAGCAGCCGACTACTCAGTACGGATGAAAAACTGTTTTTT.

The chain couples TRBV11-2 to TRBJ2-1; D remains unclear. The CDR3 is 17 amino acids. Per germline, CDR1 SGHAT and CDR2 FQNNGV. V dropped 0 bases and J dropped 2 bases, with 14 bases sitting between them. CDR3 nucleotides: TGTGCCAGCAGCTTAGACTTCGACTCCTATGCCTACAATGAGCAGTTCTTC. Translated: CASSLDFDSYAYNEQFF.

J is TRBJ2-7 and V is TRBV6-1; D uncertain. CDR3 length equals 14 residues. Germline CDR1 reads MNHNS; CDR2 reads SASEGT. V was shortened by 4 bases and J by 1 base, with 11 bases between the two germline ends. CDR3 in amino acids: CASSAAADSYEQYF. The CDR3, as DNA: TGTGCCAGCAGTGCGGCAGCTGATTCCTACGAGCAGTACTTC.

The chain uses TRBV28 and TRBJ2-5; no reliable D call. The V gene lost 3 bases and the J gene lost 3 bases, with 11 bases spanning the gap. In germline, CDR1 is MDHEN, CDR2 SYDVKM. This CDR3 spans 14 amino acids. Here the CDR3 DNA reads TGTGCCAGCAGTTTTCTCACAGATGAAGAGACCCAGTACTTC. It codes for CASSFLTDEETQYF.